One sample yielded the 27 T cell receptor beta chains listed below, sequenced in a study of blood T cell repertoires in COVID-19. Assay: immunoSEQ multiplex PCR; the TCRdb copy retains only in-frame clones and omits some. The sample yields a few hundred thousand clones, over 75% seen once. The sequencing input was PBMCs or T cells enriched from blood (not recorded which). These receptor sequences come from a woman between 40 and 55 years old with acute COVID-19.

J is TRBJ2-7 and V is TRBV24-1; no clear D gene. Trimming pared 2 bases from V and 4 bases from J, leaving 8 bases between. Looked up from germline, CDR1 is KGHDR and CDR2 is SFDVKD. This CDR3 contains 13 residues. Here the CDR3 reads CATSDSSRYEQYF. The CDR3 bases are TGTGCCACCAGTGATTCTTCGAGGTACGAGCAGTACTTC.

V usage is TRBV5-1 and J usage is TRBJ1-1, with 9 bases identical to TRBD1. The junction had 1 base not matched to a gene; V was cut back by 4 bases and J by 3 bases. Looked up from germline, CDR1 is SGHRS and CDR2 is YFSETQ. The CDR3 runs to 13 residues. Written as DNA, the CDR3 is TGCGCCAGCAGCAGGACAGGGGACACTGAAGCTTTCTTT. Amino acid sequence: CASSRTGDTEAFF. Full variable domain (remainder filled in from reference TRBV5-1 and TRBJ1-1): KAGVTQTPRYLIKTRGQQVTLSCSPISGHRSVSWYQQTPGQGLQFLFEYFSETQRNKGNFPGRFSGRQFSNSRSEMNVSTLELGDSALYLCASSRTGDTEAFFGQGTRLTVV.

The V gene is TRBV4-3, the J gene TRBJ1-3; no clear D gene. Between the trimmed V and J ends, which lost 0 bases and 0 bases, there was a span of 9 bases. Germline lookup yields CDR1 LGHNA and CDR2 YSLEER. The CDR3 is made up of 16 amino acids. The chain's CDR3 is CASSQDTGSSGNTIYF. The CDR3 DNA follows: TGCGCCAGCAGCCAAGATACGGGAAGCTCTGGAAACACCATATATTTT.

The rearrangement joins TRBV25-1 to TRBJ1-1; 10 bases are shared with TRBD1. This CDR3 spans 14 amino acids. V lost 4 bases, J lost 4 bases, and 3 bases stayed unmatched. Germline CDR1 and CDR2: MGHDK and SYGVNS. The DNA for the CDR3 is TGTGCCAGCAGTGGTTGGACAGGGGGCACTGAAGCTTTCTTT. Translating it yields CASSGWTGGTEAFF.

The chain carries TRBV24-1 and TRBJ1-1; D is unresolved. CDR3 length: 13 residues. Germline lookup yields CDR1 KGHDR and CDR2 SFDVKD. V dropped 4 bases and J dropped 7 bases, with 12 bases sitting between them. The CDR3 loop is CATSDAGEFEAFF. In DNA form, the CDR3 reads TGTGCCACCAGTGACGCTGGAGAGTTTGAAGCTTTCTTT.

The chain uses TRBV28 and TRBJ1-1, with D unresolved. The ends were cut back, 6 bases at V and 6 bases at J, with 17 bases in the middle. Germline values: CDR1 MDHEN, CDR2 SYDVKM. The CDR3 covers 14 residues. The CDR3 loop reads CASSPTREAPEAFF. CDR3 DNA sequence: TGTGCCAGCAGCCCAACTAGGGAGGCACCTGAAGCTTTCTTT.

The J gene is TRBJ2-7, the V gene TRBV29-1, with D possibly TRBD1 on 5 matching bases. CDR1 SQVTM and CDR2 ANQGSEA come from the germline V gene. The CDR3 length is 13 residues. V lost 3 bases to trimming and J lost 5 bases, with 14 bases between them. CDR3 DNA sequence: TGCAGCGTTGAGTCGACAGCTCCTAACGAGCAGTACTTC. Encoded protein: CSVESTAPNEQYF.

The gene calls are TRBV3-1 (or the pseudogene TRBV3-2) and TRBJ2-3; tentative D call: TRBD2 (6 bases). The CDR3 totals 16 residues. The germline gives CDR1 LGHDT, CDR2 YNNKEL (reference sequence). Trimming shortened V by 0 bases and J by 1 base, and 11 bases separated the two germline ends. The CDR3 reads CASSQDATSGTDTQYF. DNA of the CDR3: TGTGCCAGCAGCCAAGATGCGACTAGTGGCACAGATACGCAGTATTTT.

The chain uses TRBV11-1 and TRBJ2-2, with TRBD2 identical over 10 bases. The ends lost 5 bases at V and 2 bases at J; junction bases unmatched: 2. CDR3 size: 15 residues. Germline-derived CDR1 and CDR2 are SGHAT and FQDESV (reference sequence). This chain's CDR3 is CASSRTSGNTGELFF. Here the CDR3 DNA reads TGTGCCAGCAGCCGGACTAGCGGTAACACCGGGGAGCTGTTTTTT.

The chain carries TRBV12-3 or TRBV12-4 and TRBJ2-3; D gene unclear. CDR3 length equals 12 residues. Trimming stripped 4 bases from V and 7 bases from J, with 9 bases between. Here the CDR3 reads CASSSQINTQYF. The CDR3 DNA reads TGTGCCAGCAGTTCCCAGATAAATACGCAGTATTTT.

This clone has a single count. The V and J genes are TRBV5-5 and TRBJ1-2; D gene ambiguous. Trimming left V 0 bases short and J 1 base short, with 7 bases between. This CDR3 is 14 amino acids long. Germline CDR1 is SGHKS and CDR2 is YYEKEE (reference sequence). The chain's CDR3 is CASSLVRVNYGYTF. The CDR3 bases are TGTGCCAGCAGCTTGGTTCGGGTTAACTATGGCTACACCTTC.

The V and J genes are TRBV29-1 and TRBJ1-2; D perhaps matches TRBD1 (5 bases). The CDR3 extends over 16 amino acids. V lost 0 bases and J 4 bases, leaving 18 bases between the germline ends. Germline lookup yields CDR1 SQVTM and CDR2 ANQGSEA. The CDR3 sequence: CSVEDRRQILPYGYTF. For the CDR3, the DNA is TGCAGCGTTGAAGACCGAAGACAGATTTTGCCCTATGGCTACACCTTC.

V gene TRBV24-1 combines with J gene TRBJ1-5, with D uncertain. Looked up from germline, CDR1 is KGHDR and CDR2 is SFDVKD. The CDR3 contains 17 residues. The V end lost 3 bases, the J end lost 7 bases, and 21 bases lay between the germline ends. The CDR3 nucleotides are TGTGCCACCAGTGATGTACGAGAGGGCGTGATATGGCAGCCCCAGCATTTT. Its translation: CATSDVREGVIWQPQHF.

The chain links TRBV5-1 to TRBJ2-1; tentative D call: TRBD1 (5 bases). V lost 7 bases and J 7 bases, leaving 9 bases between the germline ends. The CDR3 has 11 residues. Germline assignment: CDR1 SGHRS and CDR2 YFSETQ. The CDR3: CASATANEQFF. CDR3 nucleotides: TGCGCCAGCGCGACAGCTAATGAGCAGTTCTTC.

The chain is built from TRBV5-5 and TRBJ1-2; 10 positions match TRBD1. Germline V lookup: CDR1 SGHKS, CDR2 YYEKEE (reference sequence). The CDR3 has 17 amino acids. The V segment lost 2 bases and the J segment 8 bases; nucleotides outside the gene matches: 15. CDR3 amino acids: CASSLFPRDRGSEGYTF. In DNA form, the CDR3 reads TGTGCCAGCAGCTTATTTCCCAGGGACAGGGGAAGCGAGGGCTACACCTTC.

The rearrangement links TRBV28 to TRBJ2-4; 10 nucleotides align to TRBD2. Losses at the gene ends were 1 base for V and 0 bases for J; bases not matched to a gene: 6. This CDR3 is 18 amino acids long. Germline V lookup: CDR1 MDHEN, CDR2 SYDVKM. The CDR3 DNA sequence: TGTGCCAGCAGTTTATCTAGCGGGGGAGACTTAGCCAAAAACATTCAGTACTTC. Its translation is CASSLSSGGDLAKNIQYF.

This chain connects TRBV29-1 to TRBJ2-3; D might be TRBD2 (6 bases). This CDR3 has 13 amino acids. Germline V gives CDR1 SQVTM, CDR2 ANQGSEA. CDR3 in amino acids: CSDLSGSTDTQYF. CDR3 coding DNA: TGCAGTGACCTTAGCGGAAGCACAGATACGCAGTATTTT.

This clone occurred a few times. The V call is TRBV6-2 or TRBV6-3, the J call TRBJ2-3; the match to TRBD2 covers 7 bases. V dropped 2 bases and J dropped 4; count of bases not matched to a gene: 3. The length of the CDR3 is 14 residues. The V gene's germline CDR1 is MNHEY and CDR2 SVGEGT. CDR3 coding DNA: TGTGCCAGCAGTTACGGGAGGGACTCAGATACGCAGTATTTT. Amino acids: CASSYGRDSDTQYF.

The chain uses TRBV9 and TRBJ1-2; 7 nucleotides align to TRBD1. The V gene's germline CDR1 is SGDLS and CDR2 YYNGEE. This CDR3 spans 17 amino acids. V gave up 3 bases and J gave up 7 bases; unmatched junction bases: 18. The CDR3 loop reads CASSESPYSTGSRGYTF. The CDR3 nucleotides read TGTGCCAGCAGCGAGAGCCCTTATTCGACAGGGTCGCGTGGCTACACCTTC.

The V call is TRBV5-8, the J call TRBJ2-2, with D unclear. This CDR3 comprises 18 residues. CDR1 and CDR2 (germline): SGHTS, YDEGEE. Trimming stripped 0 bases from V and 5 bases from J, with 20 bases between. The CDR3: CASSLDGDGSFGTGELFF. Here the CDR3 DNA reads TGTGCCAGCAGCTTGGACGGTGACGGATCGTTCGGGACCGGGGAGCTGTTTTTT. Full variable domain (missing parts from reference TRBV5-8 and TRBJ2-2): EAGVTQSPTHLIKTRGQQATLRCSPISGHTSVYWYQQALGLGLQFLLWYDEGEERNRGNFPPRFSGRQFPNYSSELNVNALELEDSALYLCASSLDGDGSFGTGELFFGEGSRLTVL.

This sequence joins TRBV5-1 and TRBJ1-1, with 7 bases identical to TRBD1. Germline lookup yields CDR1 SGHRS and CDR2 YFSETQ. V trimming: 1 base; J trimming: 3 bases; junction bases outside the gene matches: 3. There are 14 residues in the CDR3. CDR3 sequence reads: CASSLTGVDTEAFF. The CDR3 bases are TGCGCCAGCAGCTTGACAGGGGTGGACACTGAAGCTTTCTTT.

The rearrangement uses TRBV6-5 and TRBJ2-1; 7 positions agree with TRBD2. Trimming took 8 bases from V and 10 from J; bases not matched to a gene: 17. CDR1 MNHEY and CDR2 SVGAGI come from the germline V gene. The CDR3 is 15 amino acids. The CDR3: CASRWVASGAGEQFF. CDR3 sequence (DNA): TGTGCCAGCCGATGGGTAGCTAGCGGTGCAGGGGAGCAGTTCTTC.

Only a few counts were recorded for this clone. The rearrangement uses TRBV6-2 or TRBV6-3 and TRBJ2-1; tentative D call: TRBD2 (6 bases). The CDR3 extends over 15 amino acids. Trimming stripped 2 bases from V and 6 bases from J, with 14 bases between. Germline V lookup: CDR1 MNHEY, CDR2 SVGEGT. CDR3 amino acids: CASSYPQEGINEQFF. Here the CDR3 DNA reads TGTGCCAGCAGTTACCCTCAGGAGGGAATCAATGAGCAGTTCTTC.

The chain joins TRBV7-2 to TRBJ2-5; the match to TRBD1 covers 8 bases. This CDR3 has 14 residues. V was pared by 5 bases and J by 5 bases, with 7 bases of the junction left unmatched. The germline V gene encodes CDR1 SGHTA and CDR2 FQGNSA. The CDR3 protein is CASSADRARETQYF. The CDR3 bases are TGTGCCAGCAGCGCGGACAGGGCACGCGAGACCCAGTACTTC.

The chain couples TRBV2 to TRBJ2-3; TRBD2 agrees at 9 bases. Germline V gene data show CDR1 as SNHLY and CDR2 as FYNNEI. The CDR3 runs to 16 residues. V shed 0 bases and J 5 bases; nucleotides not matched to a gene: 6. The CDR3 DNA sequence: TGTGCCAGCAGTGAAGCGCCTGGACTAGCGCTAGATACGCAGTATTTT. It is translated as CASSEAPGLALDTQYF.

The J gene is TRBJ1-6, the V gene TRBV2, with 9 bases fitting TRBD1. Germline CDR1 reads SNHLY; CDR2 reads FYNNEI. V shed 6 bases, J shed 6 bases, and the junction held 3 bases outside the gene matches. This CDR3 has 14 amino acids. CDR3 region: CASSGTGINSPLHF. CDR3 nucleotides: TGTGCCAGCAGCGGGACAGGGATTAATTCACCCCTCCACTTT.

Regarding this clone: This sample includes further DNA sequences coding for the same CDR3. The chain is built from TRBV6-1 and TRBJ1-5, with D possibly being TRBD1 (5 bases). Germline-derived CDR1 and CDR2 are MNHNS and SASEGT. Trimming removed 3 bases at V and 4 bases at J, with 10 bases between. The CDR3 sequence is 14 residues long. Here the CDR3 reads CASSEGGGNQPQHF. The CDR3 DNA reads as TGTGCCAGCAGTGAGGGGGGGGGAAATCAGCCCCAGCATTTT.